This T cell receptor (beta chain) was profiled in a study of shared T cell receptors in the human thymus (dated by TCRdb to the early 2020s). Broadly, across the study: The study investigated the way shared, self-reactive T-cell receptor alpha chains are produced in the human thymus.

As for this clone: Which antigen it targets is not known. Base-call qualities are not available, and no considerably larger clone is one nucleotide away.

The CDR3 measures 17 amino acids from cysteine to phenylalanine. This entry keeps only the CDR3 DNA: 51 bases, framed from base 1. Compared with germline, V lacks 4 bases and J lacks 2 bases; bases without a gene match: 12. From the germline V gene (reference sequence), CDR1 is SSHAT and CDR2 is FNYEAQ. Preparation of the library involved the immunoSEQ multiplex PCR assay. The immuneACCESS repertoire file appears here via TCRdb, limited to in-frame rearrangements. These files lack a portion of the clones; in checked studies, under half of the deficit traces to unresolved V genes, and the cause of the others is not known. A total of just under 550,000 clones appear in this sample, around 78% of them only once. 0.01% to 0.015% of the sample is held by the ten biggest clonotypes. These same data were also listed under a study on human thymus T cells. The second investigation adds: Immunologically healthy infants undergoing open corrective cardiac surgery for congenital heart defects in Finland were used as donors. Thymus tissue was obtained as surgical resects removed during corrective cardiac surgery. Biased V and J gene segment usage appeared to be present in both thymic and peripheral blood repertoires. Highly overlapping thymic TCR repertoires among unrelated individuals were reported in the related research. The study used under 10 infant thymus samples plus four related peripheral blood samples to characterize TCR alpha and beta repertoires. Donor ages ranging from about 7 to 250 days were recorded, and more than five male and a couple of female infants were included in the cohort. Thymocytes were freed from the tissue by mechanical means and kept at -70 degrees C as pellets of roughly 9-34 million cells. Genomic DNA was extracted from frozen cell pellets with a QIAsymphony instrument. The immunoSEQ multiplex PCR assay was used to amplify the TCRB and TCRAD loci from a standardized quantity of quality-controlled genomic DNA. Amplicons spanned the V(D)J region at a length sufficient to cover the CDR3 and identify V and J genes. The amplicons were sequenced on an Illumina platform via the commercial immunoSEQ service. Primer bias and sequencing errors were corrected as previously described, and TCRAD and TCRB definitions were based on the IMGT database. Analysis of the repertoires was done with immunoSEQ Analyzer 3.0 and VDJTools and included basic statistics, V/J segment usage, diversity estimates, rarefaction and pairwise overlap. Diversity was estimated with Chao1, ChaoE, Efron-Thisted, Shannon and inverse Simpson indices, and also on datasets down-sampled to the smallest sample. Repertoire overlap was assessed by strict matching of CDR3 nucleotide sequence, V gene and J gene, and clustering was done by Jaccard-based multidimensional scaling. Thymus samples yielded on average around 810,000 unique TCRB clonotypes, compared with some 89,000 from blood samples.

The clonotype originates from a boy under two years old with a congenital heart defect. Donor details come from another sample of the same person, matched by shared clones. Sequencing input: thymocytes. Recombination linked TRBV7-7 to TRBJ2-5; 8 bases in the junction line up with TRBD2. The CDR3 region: CASSYPPGSGTQETQYF. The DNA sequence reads TGTGCCAGCAGCTACCCACCTGGTAGCGGGACTCAAGAGACCCAGTACTTC.